This TCR beta chain was captured in a study of T cell repertoires in ileal Crohn's disease. Whole-study results and caveats: Every patient over 26.8% clonality showed endoscopic recurrence. Sorted CD8 T cells held more high-frequency clones than CD4.

The germline V and J ends were trimmed by 4 bases and 3 bases, with 10 bases remaining between them. This CDR3 is built from 14 residues. In germline, CDR1 is WSHSY, CDR2 SAAADI. As regards this clone: Its cognate antigen is unknown.

Repertoires were generated with immunoSEQ multiplex PCR, while TCRdb's copy carries only in-frame clones and drops some. The sample yields about 15,000 clones, about 86% seen once. The sample taken for sequencing was ileal tissue. The genes are TRBV10-2 and TRBJ1-5; D perhaps matches TRBD1 (6 bases). The receptor comes from an adult with Crohn's disease. The CDR3 region is CASSGGGPNQPQHF. The CDR3 coding sequence is TGCGCCAGCAGTGGAGGGGGTCCCAATCAGCCCCAGCATTTT.